The 4 T cell receptor beta chains listed next were all sequenced from one sample in a study of cytomegalovirus exposure and HLA in healthy donors. PCR involved 60 Vbeta and 13 Jbeta primers. Only in-frame clones appear in the TCRdb table, and some are missing; sequencing was by immunoSEQ multiplex PCR. The sample yields fewer than 110,000 clones, over 75% seen once. The sample was PBMCs. These receptors came from a man aged 30-40 years in good health and CMV-seronegative.

This rearrangement joins TRBV28 to TRBJ2-1; TRBD2 aligns across 8 bases. Trimming took 6 bases from V and 8 from J; bases not matched to a gene: 15. Per the germline V gene, CDR1 is MDHEN and CDR2 is SYDVKM. The CDR3 is 16 amino acids. CDR3 region: CASSYRGGRIRDEQFF. In DNA form, the CDR3 reads TGTGCCAGCAGCTACCGCGGCGGGAGGATACGGGATGAGCAGTTCTTC.

CDR3: CASSGAGGGYGYTF. The CDR3 coding sequence is TGTGCCAGCAGTGGGGCAGGGGGCGGCTATGGCTACACCTTC. The chain links TRBV27 to TRBJ1-2, with TRBD1 matching 8 bases. CDR1 and CDR2 (germline): MNHEY, SMNVEV (reference sequence). CDR3 length: 14 residues. V was pared by 5 bases and J by 4 bases, with 6 bases of the junction left unmatched.

V gene TRBV28 combines with J gene TRBJ1-2; D possibly corresponds to TRBD1 (5 bases). Germline V gene lookup returns CDR1 MDHEN and CDR2 SYDVKM. Between the trimmed V and J ends, which lost 3 bases and 5 bases, there was a span of 10 bases. This CDR3 comprises 13 residues. DNA of the CDR3: TGTGCCAGCAGTTTCCACGGGACTTATGGCTACACCTTC. Translation: CASSFHGTYGYTF.

The V gene is TRBV18, the J gene TRBJ1-2, with 11 bases that match TRBD1. Unmatched junction bases numbered 4, after V lost 2 bases and J lost 5 bases. This CDR3 has 15 residues. CDR1 and CDR2 (germline): KGHSH, LQKENI. The DNA of the CDR3 is TGTGCCAGCTCACCAATGGGGACAGGGGGATATGGCTACACCTTC. Encoded protein: CASSPMGTGGYGYTF. Full variable domain (outside the CDR3, taken from reference TRBV18 and TRBJ1-2): NAGVMQNPRHLVRRRGQEARLRCSPMKGHSHVYWYRQLPEEGLKFMVYLQKENIIDESGMPKERFSAEFPKEGPSILRIQQVVRGDSAAYFCASSPMGTGGYGYTFGSGTRLTVV.